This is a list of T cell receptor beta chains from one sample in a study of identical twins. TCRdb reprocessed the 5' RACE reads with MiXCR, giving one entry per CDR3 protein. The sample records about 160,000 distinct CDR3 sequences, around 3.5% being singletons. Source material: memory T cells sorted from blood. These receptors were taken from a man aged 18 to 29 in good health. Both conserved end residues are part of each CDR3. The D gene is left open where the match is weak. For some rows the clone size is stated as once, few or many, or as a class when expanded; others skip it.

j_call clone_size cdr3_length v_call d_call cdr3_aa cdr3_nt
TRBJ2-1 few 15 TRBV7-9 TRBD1 CASSPTGVGYNEQFF TGTGCCAGCAGCCCCACAGGGGTGGGATACAATGAGCAGTTCTTC
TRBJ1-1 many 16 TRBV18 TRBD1 CASSPKKGTGGTEAFF TGTGCCAGCTCACCAAAGAAAGGGACAGGTGGCACTGAAGCTTTCTTT
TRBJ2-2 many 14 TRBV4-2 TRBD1 CASSQAGGPGELFF TGTGCCAGCAGCCAGGCAGGGGGCCCCGGGGAGCTGTTTTTT
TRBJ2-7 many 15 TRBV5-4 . CASSLGIGSYYEQYF TGTGCCAGCAGCTTGGGCATCGGTTCCTACTACGAGCAGTACTTC
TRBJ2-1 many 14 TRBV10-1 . CASSADRASNEQFF TGCGCCAGCAGTGCGGACAGAGCCTCCAATGAGCAGTTCTTC
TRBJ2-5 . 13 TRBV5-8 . CASSLKQQETQYF TGTGCCAGCAGCTTGAAACAACAAGAGACCCAGTACTTC
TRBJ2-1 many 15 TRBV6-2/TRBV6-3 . CASSYYSVGPIEQFF TGTGCCAGCAGTTACTACTCCGTAGGTCCCATTGAGCAGTTCTTC
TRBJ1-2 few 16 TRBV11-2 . CASSSTGGRLRVGYTF TGTGCCAGCAGCTCGACAGGCGGTAGGCTCAGGGTTGGCTACACTTTC
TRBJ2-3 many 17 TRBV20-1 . CSARGGAGDTLTDTQYF TGCAGTGCTAGAGGGGGTGCGGGGGACACACTAACAGATACGCAGTATTTT
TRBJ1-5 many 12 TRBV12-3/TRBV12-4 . CASLQGNQPQHF TGTGCCAGTCTCCAGGGGAATCAGCCCCAGCATTTT
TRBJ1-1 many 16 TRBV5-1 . CASSSLRRAENTEAFF TGCGCCAGCAGCTCTTTGAGGAGGGCCGAGAACACTGAAGCTTTCTTT
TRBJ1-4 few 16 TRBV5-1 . CASSRREQDRNEKLFF TGCGCCAGCAGCCGCCGGGAACAGGATCGTAATGAAAAACTGTTTTTT
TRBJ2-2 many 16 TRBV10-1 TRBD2 CASSGSGLAGTGELFF TGCGCCAGCAGTGGCTCGGGACTAGCAGGAACCGGGGAGCTGTTTTTT
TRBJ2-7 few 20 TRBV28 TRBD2 CASVSFVWDFLSGSSYEQYF TGTGCCAGCGTTTCGTTTGTGTGGGACTTCTTAAGCGGGAGCTCCTACGAGCAGTACTTC
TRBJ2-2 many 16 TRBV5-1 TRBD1 CASSARGYANTGELFF TGCGCCAGCAGCGCCAGGGGGTACGCGAACACCGGGGAGCTGTTTTTT
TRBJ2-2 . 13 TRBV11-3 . CASSRGSTGELFF TGTGCCAGCAGTAGAGGGTCCACCGGGGAGCTGTTTTTT
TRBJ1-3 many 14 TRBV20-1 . CSAGPLGLGNTIYF TGCAGTGCTGGACCTCTAGGCCTTGGAAACACCATATATTTT
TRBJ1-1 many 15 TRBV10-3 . CAISERGGRNTEAFF TGTGCCATCAGTGAGAGGGGGGGCCGCAACACTGAAGCTTTCTTT
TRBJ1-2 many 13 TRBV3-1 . CASSQGTATGYTF TGTGCCAGCAGCCAAGGGACAGCCACTGGCTACACCTTC
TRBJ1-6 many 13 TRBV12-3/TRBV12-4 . CASSSGINSPLHF TGTGCCAGCAGTTCGGGGATTAATTCACCCCTCCACTTT
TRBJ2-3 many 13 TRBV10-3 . CAISPPMADTQYF TGTGCCATCAGTCCCCCGATGGCAGATACGCAGTATTTT
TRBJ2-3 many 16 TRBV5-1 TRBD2 CASSPLAEWLADTQYF TGCGCCAGCAGCCCTCTAGCGGAGTGGTTGGCAGATACGCAGTATTTT
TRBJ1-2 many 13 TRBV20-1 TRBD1 CSASPQGDDGYTF TGCAGTGCTAGCCCCCAGGGGGACGACGGCTACACCTTC
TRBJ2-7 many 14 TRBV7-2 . CASSLGSGSYEQYF TGTGCCAGCAGCTTAGGCTCAGGGTCCTACGAGCAGTACTTC
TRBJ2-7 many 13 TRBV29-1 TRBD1 CSVLGQGHHEQYF TGCAGCGTCCTGGGACAGGGTCATCACGAGCAGTACTTC
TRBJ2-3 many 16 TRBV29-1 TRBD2 CSVEDRLAVSTDTQYF TGCAGCGTTGAAGATCGGCTAGCGGTTAGCACAGATACGCAGTATTTT
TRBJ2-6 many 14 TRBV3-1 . CASSANSGANVLTF TGTGCCAGCAGCGCGAACTCTGGGGCCAACGTCCTGACTTTC
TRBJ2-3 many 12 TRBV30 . CAWSVDRDTQYF TGTGCCTGGAGTGTAGATAGAGATACGCAGTATTTT
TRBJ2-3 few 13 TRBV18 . CASSLRAADTQYF TGTGCCAGCTCACTGAGGGCCGCAGATACGCAGTATTTT
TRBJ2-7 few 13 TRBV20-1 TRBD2 CSATLANSYEQYF TGCAGTGCTACACTAGCGAACTCATACGAGCAGTACTTC
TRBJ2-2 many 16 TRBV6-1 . CASSTLGARGTGELFF TGTGCCAGCAGTACCCTTGGGGCCAGAGGCACCGGGGAGCTGTTTTTT
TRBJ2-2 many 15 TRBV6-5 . CASSLTRELAGELFF TGTGCCAGCAGTTTAACTCGGGAGCTGGCCGGGGAGCTGTTTTTT
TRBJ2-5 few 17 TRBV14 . CASSRRDSWMYQETQYF TGTGCCAGCAGCCGCCGGGACTCCTGGATGTACCAAGAGACCCAGTACTTC
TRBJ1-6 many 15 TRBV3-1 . CASSLRHGDNSPLHF TGTGCCAGCAGCCTTAGACACGGCGATAATTCACCCCTCCACTTT
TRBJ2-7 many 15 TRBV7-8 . CASSPSRVGGYEQYF TGTGCCAGCAGCCCTAGCAGGGTTGGGGGGTACGAGCAGTACTTC